A single sample gave rise to the 23 T cell receptor beta chains below, sequenced in a study of T cells expressing NK-cell markers. No DNA is given; TCRdb re-called the 5' RACE reads and lists each CDR3 protein once. This table lists 350,000 to 500,000 distinct CDR3 sequences. The sequencing sample was made of blood T cells: a sorted CD56 or NKG2C T cell subset, CD4+ or CD8+ T cells, or bulk PBMC T cells (not recorded which). These receptors were collected from a woman between 18 and 70 years old in good health.

The chain links TRBV12-3 or TRBV12-4 to TRBJ2-3; the TRBD2 assignment by TCRdb is unverifiable without DNA. CDR3 length equals 14 residues. The CDR3 spells CASSLGGDFDTQYF.

The gene calls are TRBV7-9 and TRBJ2-5; lacking DNA, the TRBD2 call made by TCRdb goes unchecked. Germline lookup yields CDR1 SEHNR and CDR2 FQNEAQ (reference sequence). The CDR3 contains 15 residues. The CDR3: CASSLSGLAAETQYF.

This chain connects TRBV13 to TRBJ2-1. The CDR3 sequence is 15 residues long. From germline, CDR1 is PRHDT and CDR2 FYEKMQ (reference sequence). The CDR3 here is CASSLDWPSYNEQFF. The full variable domain, in which reference TRBV13 and TRBJ2-1 provide the parts outside the CDR3, is AAGVIQSPRHLIKEKRETATLKCYPIPRHDTVYWYQQGPGQDPQFLISFYEKMQSDKGSIPDRFSAQQFSDYHSELNMSSLELGDSALYFCASSLDWPSYNEQFFGPGTRLTVL.

CDR3: CASSRPRDYQETQYF. The chain carries TRBV7-9 and TRBJ2-5; the TCRdb D gene call, TRBD1, has no DNA to confirm it. Germline V gene data show CDR1 as SEHNR and CDR2 as FQNEAQ (reference sequence). The CDR3 contains 15 residues.

The rearrangement uses TRBV7-3 and TRBJ2-1; TCRdb picks TRBD1, but there is no DNA to check that call. The CDR3 extends over 12 amino acids. Germline V gene lookup returns CDR1 SGHTA and CDR2 FQGTGA. CDR3 residues: CASSPSGGEQFF.

The V call is TRBV27, the J call TRBJ1-1; as DNA is missing, the TRBD1 call by TCRdb cannot be tested. This CDR3 has 14 residues. Germline lookup yields CDR1 MNHEY and CDR2 SMNVEV (reference sequence). CDR3 amino acids: CASRPGTGATEAFF.

J is TRBJ2-4 and V is TRBV5-5; TCRdb selects TRBD1, and the lack of DNA leaves this call unchecked. CDR1 and CDR2 from the germline V gene are SGHKS and YYEKEE (reference sequence). The CDR3 is made up of 16 amino acids. The CDR3 protein is CASSWGDRGAKNIQYF.

This chain connects TRBV27 to TRBJ2-1. CDR1 and CDR2 from the germline V gene are MNHEY and SMNVEV (reference sequence). This CDR3 has 14 amino acids. The chain's CDR3 is CASSSGRSYNEQFF.

This chain links TRBV6-5 with TRBJ2-5; lacking DNA, the TRBD2 call made by TCRdb goes unchecked. Germline-derived CDR1 and CDR2 are MNHEY and SVGAGI. The CDR3 sequence is 14 residues long. The CDR3: CASSHRLVQETQYF.

V usage is TRBV10-3 and J usage is TRBJ2-7. CDR1 is ENHRY, CDR2 SYGVKD, per germline. The CDR3 has 12 residues. CDR3 residues: CAISQGANEQYF.

The gene calls are TRBV7-2 and TRBJ1-5; as DNA is missing, the TRBD1 call by TCRdb cannot be tested. Germline CDR1 is SGHTA and CDR2 is FQGNSA. The CDR3 sequence is 14 residues long. CDR3 amino acids: CASSATGHYQPQHF.

This sequence joins TRBV7-2 and TRBJ2-2; TCRdb reports TRBD2, a call that lacks DNA to check it against. This CDR3 has 15 residues. CDR1 and CDR2 from the germline V gene are SGHTA and FQGNSA. CDR3 region: CASRESYTNTGELFF.

The chain is built from TRBV12-3 or TRBV12-4 and TRBJ2-1; TCRdb returns TRBD1, unconfirmable since there is no DNA. The CDR3 loop spans 15 amino acids. CDR3 protein: CASSFSGARGHEQFF.

V is TRBV19 and J is TRBJ2-7; TCRdb calls TRBD2, which cannot be checked without DNA. CDR3 size: 14 residues. Germline V gene lookup returns CDR1 LNHDA and CDR2 SQIVND (reference sequence). The CDR3 loop reads CASSSGEGRYEQYF.

This sequence joins TRBV30 and TRBJ2-1; TCRdb proposes TRBD2, but this gene call is untestable without DNA. The length of the CDR3 is 17 residues. Looked up from germline, CDR1 is GTSNPN and CDR2 is SVGIG (reference sequence). This chain's CDR3 is CARKGTSGRASYNEQFF.

The chain carries TRBV30 and TRBJ1-1; without DNA, the TCRdb call of TRBD1 cannot be checked. Germline CDR1 GTSNPN, CDR2 SVGIG (reference sequence). This CDR3 has 15 residues. The CDR3 loop reads CAWSVPTGFITEAFF.

The chain employs TRBV20-1 and TRBJ2-3; TCRdb lists TRBD1, though no DNA is available to test this call. The germline V gene encodes CDR1 DFQATT and CDR2 SNEGSKA (reference sequence). The CDR3 has 15 residues. CDR3 in amino acids: CSAQKRGDGTDTQYF.

The rearrangement uses TRBV7-6 and TRBJ2-5; TCRdb names TRBD1, which stays unverified in the absence of DNA. The germline V gene has CDR1 SGHVS and CDR2 FNYEAQ. The CDR3 totals 15 residues. CDR3 loop: CASSLGRGVLETQYF.

The V and J genes are TRBV10-3 and TRBJ1-2. This CDR3 region has 16 residues. The germline V gene has CDR1 ENHRY and CDR2 SYGVKD. This chain's CDR3 is CAISDPSGTLFHGYTF.

This sequence joins TRBV7-8 and TRBJ1-6; TCRdb proposes TRBD1, but this gene call is untestable without DNA. In germline, CDR1 is SGHVS, CDR2 FQNEAQ. The CDR3 contains 14 residues. CDR3 sequence: CASSLRQGISPLHF.

The J gene is TRBJ2-3, the V gene TRBV7-2; TCRdb's assignment of TRBD1 cannot be checked, as there is no DNA. The germline gives CDR1 SGHTA, CDR2 FQGNSA. CDR3 length equals 14 residues. The CDR3 sequence is CASSTRTGANTQYF.

J is TRBJ1-2 and V is TRBV30; TCRdb indicates TRBD1, and absent DNA this call remains unverified. The germline gives CDR1 GTSNPN, CDR2 SVGIG (reference sequence). The CDR3 is 12 amino acids. This chain's CDR3 is CAWDHRGYGYTF.

The chain carries TRBV20-1 and TRBJ2-3; absent DNA, TCRdb's TRBD1 call cannot be checked. The CDR3 extends over 13 amino acids. CDR1 is DFQATT and CDR2 is SNEGSKA in the germline V gene (reference sequence). CDR3 protein: CSATPFEAGAQYF.